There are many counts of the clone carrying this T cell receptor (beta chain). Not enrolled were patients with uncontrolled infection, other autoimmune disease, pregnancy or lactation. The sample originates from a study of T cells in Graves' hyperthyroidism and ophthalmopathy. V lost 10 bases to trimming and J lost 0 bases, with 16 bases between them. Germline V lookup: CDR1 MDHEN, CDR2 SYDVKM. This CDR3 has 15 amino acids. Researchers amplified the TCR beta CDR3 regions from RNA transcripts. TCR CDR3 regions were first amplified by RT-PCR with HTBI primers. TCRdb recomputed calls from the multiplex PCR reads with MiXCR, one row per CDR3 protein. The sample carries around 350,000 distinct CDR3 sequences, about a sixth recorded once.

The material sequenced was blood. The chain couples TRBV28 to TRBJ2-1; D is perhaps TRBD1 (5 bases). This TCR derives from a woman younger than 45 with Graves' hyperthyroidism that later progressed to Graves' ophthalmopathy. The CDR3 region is CATLSQGSSYNEQFF. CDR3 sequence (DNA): TGTGCCACCCTATCTCAGGGAAGCTCCTACAATGAGCAGTTCTTC.